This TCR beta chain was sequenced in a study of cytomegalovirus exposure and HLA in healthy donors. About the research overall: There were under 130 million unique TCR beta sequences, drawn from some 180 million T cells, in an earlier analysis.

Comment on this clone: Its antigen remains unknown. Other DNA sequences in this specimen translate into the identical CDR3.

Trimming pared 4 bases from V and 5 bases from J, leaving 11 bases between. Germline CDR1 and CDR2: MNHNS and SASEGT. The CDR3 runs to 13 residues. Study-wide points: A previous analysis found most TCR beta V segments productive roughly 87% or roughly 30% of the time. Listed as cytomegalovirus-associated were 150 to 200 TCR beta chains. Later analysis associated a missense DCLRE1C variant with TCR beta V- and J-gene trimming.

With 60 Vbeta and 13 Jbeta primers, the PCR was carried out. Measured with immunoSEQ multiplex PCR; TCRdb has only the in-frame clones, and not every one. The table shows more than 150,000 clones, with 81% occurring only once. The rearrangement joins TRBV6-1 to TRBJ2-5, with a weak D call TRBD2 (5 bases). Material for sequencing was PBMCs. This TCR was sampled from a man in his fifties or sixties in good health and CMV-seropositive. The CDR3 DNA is TGTGCCAGCAGTGTCGGGGTCCGGGAGACCCAGTACTTC. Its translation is CASSVGVRETQYF.